Ten or more counts support the clone carrying this TCR beta chain. The antigen is undetermined. The bulk TCR libraries were made with methods described before and with listed TCR primers. TCRdb processed the PCR reads anew with MiXCR; each CDR3 protein has one entry. The sample lists under 800,000 distinct CDR3 sequences, approximately 24% occurring once. Libraries used roughly 18,000 to 1,100,000 sorted naive CD8 T cells and 10%, 30% or 50% RNA input. This CDR3 has 13 residues. V dropped 3 bases and J dropped 4; count of bases not matched to a gene: 5. The germline V gene encodes CDR1 DFQATT and CDR2 SNEGSKA (reference sequence). The sample originates from a study of molecular identifiers for immune sequencing clone quantification. Findings of the study overall: Beyond 20 RNA copies, clones held over 97% of effector molecules, compared with under 1% in naive cells.

Input material: naive CD8+ T cells from blood, with Jurkat cell RNA spiked in. This sample's subset: FACS-sorted CD8+CD4-CCR7+CD45RA+ naive T cells. The sequence derives from a human donor in good health. Some libraries in this study had Jurkat cell RNA spiked in. This rearrangement joins TRBV20-1 to TRBJ2-7; 8 nucleotides agree with TRBD2. The CDR3 region has the DNA TGCAGTGCTAGTCGGCGGGGGGCTTACGAGCAGTACTTC. As protein: CSASRRGAYEQYF.